This entry concerns a single TCR beta chain. The target antigen is unknown. This sample is drawn from a study of cytomegalovirus exposure and HLA in healthy donors. The primer mix had 60 Vbeta and 13 Jbeta primers. The protocol was immunoSEQ multiplex PCR, while the TCRdb copy is restricted to in-frame clones and leaves out a portion. The table records fewer than 200,000 clones, more than 65% of them present only once. The study's findings and limits: HLA alleles were associated with 15,000 to 20,000 TCR beta sequences in a later analysis at 0.05 false discovery rate. In a later analysis, HLA-associated beta chains showed higher expansion and lower generation probabilities than comparable chains. Most of the TCR beta V segments (in an earlier analysis) were productive either about 90% or about 30% of the time.

The ends were cut back, 3 bases at V and 2 bases at J, with 14 bases in the middle. The CDR3 loop spans 14 amino acids. In germline, CDR1 is GTSNPN, CDR2 SVGIG (reference sequence). Sequenced material: PBMCs. The J gene is TRBJ2-7, the V gene TRBV30; a weak D match, TRBD2 (6 bases). The clonotype was recovered from a man aged 35-49 years in good health and CMV-seropositive. The CDR3 DNA reads as TGTGCCTGGAGGGGGGGACCTGATCCCTACGAGCAGTACTTC. It encodes CAWRGGPDPYEQYF.